This is a list of T cell receptor beta chains from one sample in a study of shared clonotypes between healthy human individuals. Assay used: immunoSEQ multiplex PCR; TCRdb lists only in-frame clones, some missing. Of 2 million to 2.5 million clones in the sample, around 92% were seen once. The sequencing sample was made of naive CD4+ T cells from PBMCs. Receptors were obtained from a man aged 18-30 years in good health. Some clones in this sample may be carry-over from other donors' samples. CDR3s include the opening cysteine and the closing phenylalanine or tryptophan. The D gene is left open where the match is weak. For some rows the clone size is stated as once, few or many, or as a class when expanded; others skip it.

CDR3 length: 13; D gene: NA; clone size: once; J gene: TRBJ1-1; V gene: TRBV28; CDR3 protein: CASSPRVGTEAFF; CDR3 DNA: TGTGCCAGCAGCCCCCGGGTGGGCACTGAAGCTTTCTTT
CDR3 length: 11; D gene: NA; clone size: NA; J gene: TRBJ2-5; V gene: TRBV20-1; CDR3 protein: CSARLGETQYF; CDR3 DNA: TGCAGTGCTAGACTAGGGGAGACCCAGTACTTC
CDR3 length: 16; D gene: TRBD2; clone size: NA; J gene: TRBJ2-7; V gene: TRBV6-5; CDR3 protein: CASSYSGGLGRYEQYF; CDR3 DNA: TGTGCCAGCAGTTACTCCGGGGGACTAGGGAGGTACGAGCAGTACTTC
CDR3 length: 13; D gene: NA; clone size: NA; J gene: TRBJ2-3; V gene: TRBV5-1; CDR3 protein: CASSSEPANTQYF; CDR3 DNA: TGCGCCAGCAGCTCGGAACCGGCCAATACGCAGTATTTT
CDR3 length: 15; D gene: NA; clone size: NA; J gene: TRBJ1-3; V gene: TRBV6-1; CDR3 protein: CASSARGSPGNTIYF; CDR3 DNA: TGTGCCAGCAGTGCACGCGGCAGTCCCGGAAACACCATATATTTT
CDR3 length: 20; D gene: TRBD2; clone size: NA; J gene: TRBJ2-3; V gene: TRBV5-1; CDR3 protein: CASSMRLLAGGPGGTDTQYF; CDR3 DNA: TGCGCCAGCAGCATGAGATTACTAGCGGGAGGGCCGGGGGGAACAGATACGCAGTATTTT
CDR3 length: 17; D gene: TRBD1; clone size: NA; J gene: TRBJ1-3; V gene: TRBV5-1; CDR3 protein: CASRLGQGSSSGNTIYF; CDR3 DNA: TGCGCCAGCAGATTGGGACAGGGGTCCAGCTCTGGAAACACCATATATTTT
CDR3 length: 15; D gene: TRBD1; clone size: once; J gene: TRBJ1-4; V gene: TRBV2; CDR3 protein: CATQRNRGPNEKLFF; CDR3 DNA: TGTGCCACCCAGAGGAACAGGGGTCCTAATGAAAAACTGTTTTTT
CDR3 length: 11; D gene: NA; clone size: NA; J gene: TRBJ2-5; V gene: TRBV2; CDR3 protein: CASRGQETQYF; CDR3 DNA: TGTGCCAGCAGGGGGCAGGAGACCCAGTACTTC
CDR3 length: 15; D gene: NA; clone size: NA; J gene: TRBJ2-7; V gene: TRBV18; CDR3 protein: CASSPRRLRPYEQYF; CDR3 DNA: TGTGCCAGCTCACCAAGGAGACTCCGGCCCTACGAGCAGTACTTC
CDR3 length: 18; D gene: NA; clone size: NA; J gene: TRBJ2-7; V gene: TRBV6-1; CDR3 protein: CASSEDLYPGRSSYEQYF; CDR3 DNA: TGTGCCAGCAGTGAAGATCTTTATCCGGGCAGGAGCTCCTACGAGCAGTACTTC
CDR3 length: 15; D gene: TRBD1; clone size: NA; J gene: TRBJ1-2; V gene: TRBV28; CDR3 protein: CASSSPTGRNYGYTF; CDR3 DNA: TGTGCCAGCAGTTCCCCGACAGGGAGAAACTATGGCTACACCTTC
CDR3 length: 16; D gene: TRBD1; clone size: NA; J gene: TRBJ2-6; V gene: TRBV7-2; CDR3 protein: CASSFLDRAGANVLTF; CDR3 DNA: TGTGCCAGCAGCTTTCTTGACAGGGCTGGGGCCAACGTCCTGACTTTC
CDR3 length: 16; D gene: NA; clone size: NA; J gene: TRBJ2-1; V gene: TRBV28; CDR3 protein: CASSLMGGLSYNEQFF; CDR3 DNA: TGTGCCAGCAGTTTGATGGGAGGTTTGTCCTACAATGAGCAGTTCTTC
CDR3 length: 16; D gene: NA; clone size: NA; J gene: TRBJ1-3; V gene: TRBV5-4; CDR3 protein: CASSQAGRSSGNTIYF; CDR3 DNA: TGTGCCAGCAGCCAAGCGGGCCGATCCTCTGGAAACACCATATATTTT
CDR3 length: 14; D gene: TRBD1; clone size: once; J gene: TRBJ2-7; V gene: TRBV19; CDR3 protein: CASSMEQGAYEQYF; CDR3 DNA: TGTGCCAGTAGTATGGAACAGGGGGCCTACGAGCAGTACTTC
CDR3 length: 13; D gene: NA; clone size: NA; J gene: TRBJ1-1; V gene: TRBV7-3; CDR3 protein: CASSLERNTEAFF; CDR3 DNA: TGTGCCAGCAGCTTAGAGAGGAACACTGAAGCTTTCTTT